This TCR beta chain was found in a study of cytomegalovirus exposure and HLA in healthy donors. Study results and caveats: Reportedly, diagnosis of cytomegalovirus status by the classifier showed high specificity and sensitivity. Association of a missense DCLRE1C variant with TCR beta V- and J-gene trimming was reported in a later analysis. Apparent HLA restriction characterized most CMV-associated TCR beta chains in a later analysis.

The donors, nominally healthy at sampling, likely had unrecorded immune exposures. The V gene lost 2 bases and the J gene lost 1 base, with 9 bases spanning the gap. Per the germline V gene, CDR1 is SEHNR and CDR2 is FQNEAQ (reference sequence). CDR3 size: 14 residues. A multiplex PCR was run with 60 Vbeta primers and 13 Jbeta primers. Clones were sequenced by immunoSEQ multiplex PCR, and TCRdb holds only the in-frame ones, with some missing. This table has some 110,000 clones, around three quarters appearing once. Concerning this clone: What it binds is unknown.

Sequencing input: PBMCs. The clonotype comes from a man aged 25 to 40 in good health and CMV-seropositive. The rearrangement joins TRBV7-9 to TRBJ2-7; D possibly corresponds to TRBD2 (5 bases). CDR3 sequence (DNA): TGTGCCAGCAGCTTACGGGGTTATTCCTACGAGCAGTACTTC. Translating it yields CASSLRGYSYEQYF.